This T cell receptor (beta chain) was identified in a study of identical twins (dated by TCRdb to 2016 to 2018). About the study as a whole: The study deep-sequenced TCR alpha and beta repertoires from monozygotic twins, unrelated adults of various ages and cord blood to test whether fetal clonotypes persist. To rule out contamination, replicate twin experiments were performed at different times with different library preparation protocols.

The CDR3 measures 15 amino acids from cysteine to phenylalanine. The sequence is cut down to CDR3 DNA, 45 bases in frame from base 1. V is shortened by 6 bases, J by 6 bases, and the region joining them spans 18 bases. Based on the germline V gene, the CDR1 and CDR2 sequences are ENHRY and SYGVKD. The protocol used for the library was 5' RACE. Sequenced using an Illumina HiSeq 2000. Template switching added a universal primer binding site, and the final cDNA carried a unique molecular identifier that allowed TCR cDNA molecules to be counted accurately. Specific primers in the conserved constant-segment region were used to synthesize first-strand cDNA for the TCR alpha and beta chains. Each cDNA library was double barcoded, with a SMART-Mk sample barcode plus Illumina barcodes, to control for contamination. TruSeq adapter sequences along with Illumina sample barcodes were introduced in two successive PCR steps. The TCR alpha and beta cDNA libraries were sequenced on the Illumina HiSeq platform using custom primers. The source study handled its data this way. MiGEC processed the raw reads to extract unique molecular identifiers, while MiXCR was used to determine the CDR3 positions. For each individual, recombination models were inferred using an EM algorithm with the repgenHMM and IGoR tools. Shared clonotypes were analyzed with the tcR package in R, and sharing was normalized by the product of cloneset sizes. To study raw recombination free of thymic and clonal selection effects, out-of-frame nonproductive sequences were analyzed. TCRdb cleaned the public reads at Q25 with fastp, built clones with MiXCR and kept in-frame beta chains. Rows with a matching CDR3 protein are joined into one entry that keeps the most common DNA and genes. The V and J calls shown here were made by TCRdb, not taken from the authors' results. The sample includes fewer than 250,000 distinct CDR3 sequences, with 7.5% observed a single time. Jointly, the top ten make up approximately 5.4% of the sample.

The investigation overall reported the following: Abundant cord blood beta clonotypes carried fewer insertions; young adult naive repertoires showed a weaker similar trend, while memory repertoires showed none. Because the same donors could not be followed over many years, conclusions were based on cross-sectional statistical analysis. In monozygotic twins, recombination models systematically underestimated out-of-frame TCR alpha sharing, but the models matched the sharing seen between unrelated individuals. In beta out-of-frame sequences, excess twin sharing was weaker, because having fewer shared sequences lowered the signal-to-noise ratio. Zero-insertion analyses could be partly confounded by invariant T cells such as MAIT and iNKT, though diverse VJ usage argued against such confounding for most clonotypes. Compared with coincidental sharing between unrelated individuals, out-of-frame TCR alpha sequences shared between twins had an excess of sequences with low generation probability.

Every donor was a healthy Caucasian. The twin cohort comprised three pairs of female monozygotic twins, all aged about 18 to 29 years. Positive isolation kits from Invitrogen were used to isolate the CD4+ and CD8+ T cell populations. A few counts support this clonotype. Its specific antigen is unknown. It has no much larger one-base neighbor in the sample; base qualities were not kept. These sequences were also reported in another study, on yellow fever vaccine responses in identical twins. As the second paper documents: The T cell response to vaccination in identical twins was reported by the authors to appear partly convergent and partly personalized. In identical twins, the study followed T cell clones that responded to the vaccine with precision.

The chain is made from TRBV10-3 and TRBJ2-1; possibly the D gene is TRBD1, per 7 matching bases. The material sequenced was CD8+ T cells sorted from blood. The source is a woman between 18 and 29 years old in good health. DNA sequence: TGTGCCATCAGCCTTCCCCCAGGGGGGAGCAATGAGCAGTTCTTC. Protein translation: CAISLPPGGSNEQFF.